This T cell receptor (beta chain) appears in the sequencing data of a study of blood T cell repertoires in COVID-19. Only in-frame clones appear in the TCRdb table, and some are missing; sequencing was by immunoSEQ multiplex PCR. This sample has 200,000 to 250,000 clones, with more than 75% found just once. Germline CDR1 is SGHVS and CDR2 is FQNEAQ. This CDR3 spans 13 amino acids. Trimming removed 6 bases from V and 10 bases from J, with 18 bases in between. The chain employs TRBV7-8 and TRBJ1-2, with D possibly TRBD1 on 5 matching bases. The sample was peripheral blood. The clonotype comes from a woman aged 55-70 years who had recovered from COVID-19. CDR3 bases: TGTGCCAGCAGAGACAGCTTTTCTGAACCCTACACCTTC. Residues: CASRDSFSEPYTF.